This T cell receptor beta chain was captured by sequencing in a study of blood T cell repertoires in COVID-19. The CDR3 runs to 14 residues. The trim removed 6 bases at V and 6 bases at J, leaving 11 bases unmatched. Looked up from germline, CDR1 is KGHSH and CDR2 is LQKENI. Original data processing: Reference gene primers were amplified, and this amplification served to estimate nucleated cell counts. The protocol was immunoSEQ multiplex PCR, while the TCRdb copy is restricted to in-frame clones and leaves out a portion. V, J and clone size reflect that table, while D and trimming were determined from the DNA. The table lists 120,000 to 150,000 clones, around 86% of them singletons.

Source material: peripheral blood. The clonotype comes from a human donor in a cohort sampled during active COVID-19. The rearrangement joins TRBV18 to TRBJ2-7; TRBD1 aligns across 7 bases. The CDR3 DNA reads TGTGCCAGCTCGCTTCGGGACAGTGGGAGCGAGCAGTACTTC. Translating it yields CASSLRDSGSEQYF.